These 22 T cell receptor beta chains share one sample of origin, sequenced in a study of T-cell reconstitution after alpha-beta-depleted transplantation in children (dated by TCRdb to the mid-2010s). Antigens for these TCRs are unknown. The method was PCR. For sequencing, an Illumina HiSeq 2500 was employed. TCR libraries were prepared with molecular barcoding, using unique molecular identifiers to normalize TCRbeta repertoire quantification. TCRdb trimmed public reads at Q25 via fastp, called clones via MiXCR and kept in-frame beta chains. Rows with one shared CDR3 protein collapse into an entry with the most common genes and DNA. The sample profile shows some 300,000 distinct CDR3 sequences; just over 7.5% of them were found once. Approximately 8.6% of the sample comes from the top ten. What the study reported, not specific to this receptor: Over the following months the frequencies of hyperexpanded clones went down, and after one year T-cell counts and TCRbeta diversity were mostly credited to newly produced T cells.

This sample's treatment or condition label indicates: allogeneic hematopoietic cell transplantation with graft depleted of TCRalphabeta T cells and CD19 B cells. This specimen was peripheral blood, taken 360 days after TCRalphabeta/CD19-depleted stem cell transplant. The receptor source for this set is a female patient under 10 years old who had a stem cell transplant for Fanconi anemia, so the T cells may come from the graft donor.

This clonotype was seen at least ten times. The V gene is TRBV24-1, the J gene TRBJ2-1, with TRBD1 matching 10 bases. Germline values: CDR1 KGHDR, CDR2 SFDVKD. The CDR3 has 15 amino acids. V trimming: 3 bases; J trimming: 4 bases; junction bases outside the gene matches: 2. The CDR3 sequence: CATSDRQGAYNEQFF. CDR3 bases: TGTGCCACCAGTGATAGACAGGGGGCATACAATGAGCAGTTCTTC.

This clonotype was detected ten times or more. The chain recombines TRBV6-1 with TRBJ2-7, with D possibly matching TRBD2 (6 bases). CDR1 and CDR2 from the germline V gene are MNHNS and SASEGT. The CDR3 consists of 13 residues. The V end was cut by 2 bases, the J end by 4 bases, with 9 bases between. CDR3 in DNA: TGTGCCAGCAGTGAATTACGGGGGTACGAGCAGTACTTC. Encoded protein: CASSELRGYEQYF.

This clonotype was observed many times. The chain employs TRBV2 and TRBJ2-5, with 11 bases identical to TRBD2. This CDR3 comprises 16 residues. Germline lookup yields CDR1 SNHLY and CDR2 FYNNEI. The ends lost 0 bases at V and 4 bases at J; junction bases unmatched: 4. The CDR3 here is CASSEAYGLAGETQYF. CDR3 DNA: TGTGCCAGCAGTGAAGCCTATGGACTAGCGGGAGAGACCCAGTACTTC.

The sample holds many counts of this clonotype. This chain connects TRBV6-5 to TRBJ2-1; 9 bases map to TRBD1. This CDR3 is 17 amino acids long. The V gene's germline CDR1 is MNHEY and CDR2 SVGAGI. The trim removed 2 bases at V and 0 bases at J, leaving 5 bases unmatched. CDR3 sequence (DNA): TGTGCCAGCAGTTACCGGACAGGGGAAAGCTCCTACAATGAGCAGTTCTTC. Protein sequence: CASSYRTGESSYNEQFF.

This clonotype was found many times. The chain recombines TRBV29-1 with TRBJ2-7; the D gene could be TRBD1 or TRBD2 (6 bases each). The CDR3 runs to 13 residues. Trimming cost V 7 bases and J 7 bases, with 20 bases left between them. Germline CDR1 reads SQVTM; CDR2 reads ANQGSEA. The CDR3 reads CSGTQGGIGEQYF. The DNA of the CDR3 is TGCAGCGGGACACAGGGAGGTATAGGGGAGCAGTACTTC.

This clonotype has a count of ten or more. The chain joins TRBV5-1 to TRBJ2-1; 13 bases line up with TRBD2. The CDR3 has 16 amino acids. Germline V lookup: CDR1 SGHRS, CDR2 YFSETQ. V lost 7 bases, J lost 7 bases, and 11 bases stayed unmatched. The CDR3 DNA follows: TGCGCCAGCCCTATACTAGCGGGAGGGCCTCTGAATGAGCAGTTCTTC. Translation: CASPILAGGPLNEQFF.

This clonotype was detected ten times or more. The chain is built from TRBV20-1 and TRBJ2-1; 12 bases are shared with TRBD2. There are 14 residues in the CDR3. The V gene end was trimmed by 6 bases and the J gene end by 2 bases; junction bases not matched to a gene: 2. Germline CDR1 is DFQATT and CDR2 is SNEGSKA (reference sequence). For the CDR3, the DNA is TGCAGTGCCGCTAGCGGGGGGGCCTACAATGAGCAGTTCTTC. It codes for CSAASGGAYNEQFF.

CDR3 sequence reads: CASSLALWLQLAGAPNNEQFF. CDR3 coding DNA: TGTGCCAGCAGCTTAGCGCTCTGGCTCCAACTAGCGGGAGCACCTAACAATGAGCAGTTCTTC. This chain joins TRBV7-2 and TRBJ2-1; 11 nucleotides match TRBD2. The CDR3 is made up of 21 amino acids. Trimming at V came to 0 bases and at J to 5 bases, leaving 18 bases not matched to a gene. Looked up from germline, CDR1 is SGHTA and CDR2 is FQGNSA.

There are many counts of this clonotype. CDR3 amino acids: CSVPDRGETEAFF. CDR3 nucleotide sequence: TGCAGCGTCCCAGACAGGGGGGAAACTGAAGCTTTCTTT. V gene TRBV29-1 combines with J gene TRBJ1-1; TRBD1 agrees at 9 bases. This CDR3 is 13 amino acids long. V shed 6 bases and J 5 bases; nucleotides not matched to a gene: 7. The germline V gene has CDR1 SQVTM and CDR2 ANQGSEA.

The sample holds many counts of this clonotype. J is TRBJ1-3 and V is TRBV12-3 or TRBV12-4; D not certain. Trimming took off 10 bases at V and 0 bases at J, with 13 bases between the two ends. This CDR3 has 14 residues. Written as DNA, the CDR3 is TGTGCCACCCGGGGTCCGGACTCTGGAAACACCATATATTTT. It yields the protein CATRGPDSGNTIYF.

The table lists this clonotype with a count of one. The CDR3 DNA reads TGTGCCAGCAGTTACTACCCGGGGGTCAAGTTCTTC. It encodes CASSYYPGVKFF. The V and J genes are TRBV6-2 or TRBV6-3 and TRBJ2-1; possibly TRBD2 for D (6 bases). CDR1 and CDR2 from the germline V gene are MNHEY and SVGEGT. This CDR3 is 12 amino acids long. V lost 1 base to trimming and J lost 14 bases, with 12 bases between them.

This sequence joins TRBV28 and TRBJ2-1; D gene uncertain. CDR1 is MDHEN, CDR2 SYDVKM, per germline. V was shortened by 3 bases and J by 8 bases, with 11 bases between the two germline ends. The CDR3 extends over 13 amino acids. In nucleotides, the CDR3 is TGTGCCAGCAGTTTTGCGGAAGCACATGAGCAGTTCTTC. It specifies CASSFAEAHEQFF. The variable domain in full, with the rest retrieved from reference TRBV28 and TRBJ2-1, is DVKVTQSSRYLVKRTGEKVFLECVQDMDHENMFWYRQDPGLGLRLIYFSYDVKMKEKGDIPEGYSVSREKKERFSLILESASTNQTSMYLCASSFAEAHEQFFGPGTRLTVL.

In this sample, this clonotype turned up many times. The V and J genes are TRBV5-4 and TRBJ2-3; 7 bases line up with TRBD2. With V trimmed by 1 base and J by 0 bases, 2 bases remained unmatched. This CDR3 is built from 15 residues. Looked up from germline, CDR1 is SGHNT and CDR2 is YYREEE (reference sequence). The CDR3 DNA follows: TGTGCCAGCAGCTTGATTAGCGGGAGCACAGATACGCAGTATTTT. Its translation: CASSLISGSTDTQYF.

There are a few counts of this clonotype. V is TRBV10-3 and J is TRBJ1-1, with D perhaps TRBD1 (6 bases). V gave up 6 bases and J gave up 1 base, with 9 bases separating them. The CDR3 loop spans 13 amino acids. CDR1 is ENHRY and CDR2 is SYGVKD in the germline V gene. This CDR3 is CAIRGAKNTEAFF. DNA for the CDR3: TGTGCCATCAGGGGGGCCAAGAACACTGAAGCTTTCTTT.

This clonotype was observed many times. This chain joins TRBV18 and TRBJ2-1, with D unresolved. Germline V CDR1 and CDR2: KGHSH, LQKENI. The V and J ends lost 0 bases and 9 bases respectively, with 18 bases between them. CDR3 length: 16 residues. CDR3 amino acids: CASSPPWASPLAEQFF. The CDR3 bases are TGTGCCAGCTCACCACCGTGGGCTAGTCCGCTTGCTGAGCAGTTCTTC.

This clonotype has just a few counts. The J gene is TRBJ2-5, the V gene TRBV18; possibly TRBD2 for D (6 bases). This CDR3 comprises 16 residues. The germline V gene has CDR1 KGHSH and CDR2 LQKENI. V was cut by 3 bases and J by 5 bases, with 19 bases left in between. CDR3 sequence: CASSPISGGSRETQYF. The CDR3 DNA reads as TGTGCCAGCTCACCGATTAGCGGAGGGTCCCGGGAGACCCAGTACTTC.

Worth noting for this clonotype: It is unclear where the CDR3 begins or ends on the DNA, so no DNA is shown, and the CDR3 is as TCRdb lists it. V gene TRBV12-1 combines with J gene TRBJ2-2; the table's D call TRBD1 went unverified against the DNA. TRBV12-1 is a pseudogene segment. The CDR3 has 16 amino acids, counting both end residues. This chain's CDR3 is CASSFAGGTNTGELFF.

The chain combines TRBV3-1 with TRBJ1-1; no firm D call. Trimming took off 2 bases at V and 6 bases at J, with 13 bases between the two ends. The CDR3 consists of 14 residues. CDR1 and CDR2 from the germline V gene are LGHDT and YNNKEL (reference sequence). The CDR3 sequence is CASSQPGAVPEAFF. CDR3 nucleotide sequence: TGTGCCAGCAGCCAACCGGGAGCGGTCCCTGAAGCTTTCTTT.

This clonotype occurred many times. CDR3 loop: CASSQERGGGTDTQYF. Here the CDR3 DNA reads TGTGCCAGCAGCCAAGAACGTGGGGGGGGCACAGATACGCAGTATTTT. The V and J genes are TRBV4-2 and TRBJ2-3; 7 bases are shared with TRBD2. The CDR3 consists of 16 residues. Germline assignment: CDR1 LGHNA and CDR2 YNFKEQ. Losses at the gene ends were 0 bases for V and 1 base for J; bases not matched to a gene: 4.

This clonotype was counted ten times or more. The genes are TRBV4-2 and TRBJ2-2; 10 nucleotides line up with TRBD2. CDR3 length: 17 amino acids. J gave up 3 bases and V 0 bases, and 4 bases lay outside the gene matches. Germline assignment: CDR1 LGHNA and CDR2 YNFKEQ. The CDR3 here is CASSQDTSGEDTGELFF. In DNA, the CDR3 is TGTGCCAGCAGCCAAGATACTAGCGGGGAGGACACCGGGGAGCTGTTTTTT.

This clonotype has ten or more counts. The chain recombines TRBV10-3 with TRBJ2-4; D may be TRBD2 (6 bases). This CDR3 has 16 amino acids. Germline CDR1 reads ENHRY; CDR2 reads SYGVKD. Between the trimmed V and J ends, which lost 3 bases and 0 bases, there was a span of 12 bases. The CDR3 DNA is TGTGCCATCAGTGAACGGGCGGGGCTAGCCAAAAACATTCAGTACTTC. It specifies CAISERAGLAKNIQYF.

The CDR3 coding sequence is TGTGCCAGCAGTTGGGCCACTAGCGGGGTGGATGAGCAGTTCTTC. Translating gives CASSWATSGVDEQFF. The chain couples TRBV27 to TRBJ2-1; the match to TRBD2 covers 10 bases. The germline gives CDR1 MNHEY, CDR2 SMNVEV (reference sequence). The CDR3 is made up of 15 amino acids. V gave up 4 bases and J gave up 8 bases; unmatched junction bases: 8.